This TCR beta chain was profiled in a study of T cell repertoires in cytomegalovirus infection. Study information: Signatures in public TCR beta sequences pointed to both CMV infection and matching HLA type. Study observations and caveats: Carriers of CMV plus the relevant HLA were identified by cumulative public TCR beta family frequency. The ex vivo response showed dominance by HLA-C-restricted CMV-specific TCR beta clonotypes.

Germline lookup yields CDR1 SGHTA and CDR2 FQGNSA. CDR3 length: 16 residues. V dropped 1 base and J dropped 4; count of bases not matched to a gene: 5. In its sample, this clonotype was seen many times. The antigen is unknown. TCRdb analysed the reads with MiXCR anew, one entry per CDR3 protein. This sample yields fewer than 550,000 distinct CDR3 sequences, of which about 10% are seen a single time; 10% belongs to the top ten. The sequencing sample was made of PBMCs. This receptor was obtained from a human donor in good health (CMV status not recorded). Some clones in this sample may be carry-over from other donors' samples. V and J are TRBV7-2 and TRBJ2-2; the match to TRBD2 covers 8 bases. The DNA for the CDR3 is TGTGCCAGCAGCTTAGTTAGCGGGACGGTCACCGGGGAGCTGTTTTTT. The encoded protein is CASSLVSGTVTGELFF.